What follows describes a single T cell receptor (beta chain). The antigen is unknown. Specimens obtained from alopecia areata patients comprised lesional scalp punch biopsies and peripheral blood. This specimen comes from a study of CD8+ T cells in alopecia areata. Notes on the study in general: Scalp sample sequencing also detects resident alphabeta T cells of normal skin. The study found higher clonality in lesional than normal scalp, especially in alopecia totalis/universalis.

Germline loops: CDR1 MNHEY, CDR2 SVGAGI. Trimming took 6 bases from V and 2 from J; bases not matched to a gene: 7. The CDR3 runs 15 residues. Once RNA had been extracted, it was reverse transcribed into cDNA to act as the sequencing template. Clones were read by immunoSEQ multiplex PCR, and TCRdb kept only the in-frame ones, dropping some. Of fewer than 40,000 clones listed, roughly 58% are singletons. This sequence was found in a human donor with alopecia areata. Sample: NKG2D-high CD8+ T cells sorted from blood. The chain combines TRBV6-5 with TRBJ2-1; 7 bases fit TRBD1. The CDR3 coding sequence is TGTGCCAGCAGAGCCCGGGACAGTACCTACAATGAGCAGTTCTTC. It codes for CASRARDSTYNEQFF.